This T cell receptor (beta chain) comes out of a study of CD8+ T cells in alopecia areata. Whole-study results and caveats: Having just one nonresponder leaves the connection between baseline CD8+ expansion and response unresolved.

Extraction of RNA preceded its reverse transcription into cDNA, which served as the sequencing template. Assay: immunoSEQ multiplex PCR; the TCRdb copy retains only in-frame clones and omits some. This sample has 150,000 to 200,000 clones; under 80% occur once, and the top ten carry about 1.3%. To note about this clone: What it recognizes is unknown.

The V and J ends lost 7 bases and 7 bases respectively, with 19 bases between them. Germline V gene lookup returns CDR1 SQVTM and CDR2 ANQGSEA. The CDR3 consists of 13 residues. The treatment is: oral pan-JAK inhibitor, 5-10 mg twice daily. Sequenced material: CD4+ T cells sorted from blood, taken around week 50, from a patient treated with tofacitinib. The rearrangement joins TRBV29-1 to TRBJ1-1; D gene unclear. The receptor comes from a human donor with alopecia areata. This CDR3 reads CSALPGGKGEAFF. CDR3 coding DNA: TGCAGCGCGCTACCTGGAGGGAAAGGTGAAGCTTTCTTT.